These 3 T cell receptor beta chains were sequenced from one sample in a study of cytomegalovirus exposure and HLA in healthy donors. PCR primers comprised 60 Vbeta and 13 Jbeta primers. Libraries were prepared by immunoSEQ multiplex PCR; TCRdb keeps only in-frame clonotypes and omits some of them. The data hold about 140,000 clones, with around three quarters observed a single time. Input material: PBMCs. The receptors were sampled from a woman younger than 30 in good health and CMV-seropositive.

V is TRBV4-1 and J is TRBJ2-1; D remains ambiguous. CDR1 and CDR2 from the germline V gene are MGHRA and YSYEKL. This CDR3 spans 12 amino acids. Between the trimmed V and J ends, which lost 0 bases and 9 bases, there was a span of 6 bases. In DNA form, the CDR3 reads TGCGCCAGCAGCCAAGAAGGCGGTGAGCAGTTCTTC. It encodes CASSQEGGEQFF.

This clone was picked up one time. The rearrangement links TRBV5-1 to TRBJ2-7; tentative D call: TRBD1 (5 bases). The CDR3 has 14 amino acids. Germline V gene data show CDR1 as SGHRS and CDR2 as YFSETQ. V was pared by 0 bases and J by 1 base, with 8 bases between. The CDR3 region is CASSLERGSYEQYF. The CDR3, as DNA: TGCGCCAGCAGCTTGGAAAGGGGATCCTACGAGCAGTACTTC.

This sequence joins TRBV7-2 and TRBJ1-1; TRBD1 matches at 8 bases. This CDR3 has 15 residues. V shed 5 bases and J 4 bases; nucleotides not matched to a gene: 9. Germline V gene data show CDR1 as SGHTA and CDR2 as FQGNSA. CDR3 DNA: TGTGCCAGCAGCAAGGACAGGGCGAGGGTCACTGAAGCTTTCTTT. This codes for CASSKDRARVTEAFF.